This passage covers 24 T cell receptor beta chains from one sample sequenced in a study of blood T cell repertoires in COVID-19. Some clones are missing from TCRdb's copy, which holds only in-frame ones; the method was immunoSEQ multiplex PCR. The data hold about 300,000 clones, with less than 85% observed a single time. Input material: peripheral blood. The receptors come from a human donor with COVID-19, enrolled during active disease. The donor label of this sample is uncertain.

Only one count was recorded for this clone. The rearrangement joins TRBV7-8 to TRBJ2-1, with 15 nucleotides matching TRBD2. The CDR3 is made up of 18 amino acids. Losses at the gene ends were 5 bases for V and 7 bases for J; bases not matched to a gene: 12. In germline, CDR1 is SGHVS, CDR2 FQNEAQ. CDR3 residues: CASSLRTSGRAIPNEQFF. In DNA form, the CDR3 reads TGTGCCAGCAGCCTCAGGACTAGCGGGAGGGCAATCCCTAATGAGCAGTTCTTC.

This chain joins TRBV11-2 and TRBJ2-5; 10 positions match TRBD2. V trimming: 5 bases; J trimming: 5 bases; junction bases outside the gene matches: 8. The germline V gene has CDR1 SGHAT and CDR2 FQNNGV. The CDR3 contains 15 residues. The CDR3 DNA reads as TGTGCCAGCAGCATAAGACTAGCGGGCCTGGAGACCCAGTACTTC. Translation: CASSIRLAGLETQYF.

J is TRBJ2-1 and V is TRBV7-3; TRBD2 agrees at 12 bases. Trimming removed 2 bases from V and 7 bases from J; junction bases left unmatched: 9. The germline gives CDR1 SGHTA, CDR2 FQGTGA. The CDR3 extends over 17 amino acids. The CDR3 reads CASSLVASGRVGNEQFF. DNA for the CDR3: TGTGCCAGCAGCTTAGTGGCTAGCGGGAGGGTGGGAAATGAGCAGTTCTTC.

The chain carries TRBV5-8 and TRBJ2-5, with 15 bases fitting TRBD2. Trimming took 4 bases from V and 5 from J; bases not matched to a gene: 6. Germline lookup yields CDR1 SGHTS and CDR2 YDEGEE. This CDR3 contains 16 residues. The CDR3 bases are TGTGCCAGCAGCCCTGGACTAGCGGGAGGGTCGGAGACCCAGTACTTC. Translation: CASSPGLAGGSETQYF.

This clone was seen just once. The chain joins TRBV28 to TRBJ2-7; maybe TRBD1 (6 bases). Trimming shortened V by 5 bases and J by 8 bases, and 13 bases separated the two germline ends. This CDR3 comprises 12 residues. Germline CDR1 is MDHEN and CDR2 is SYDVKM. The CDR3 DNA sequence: TGTGCCAGCAGTCGGGACATCTCCAAGCAGTACTTC. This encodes CASSRDISKQYF.

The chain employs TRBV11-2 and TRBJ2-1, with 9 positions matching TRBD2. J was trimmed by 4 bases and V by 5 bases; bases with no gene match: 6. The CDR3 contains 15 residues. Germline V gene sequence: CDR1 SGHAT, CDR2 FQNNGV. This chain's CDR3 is CASSNLAGRYNEQFF. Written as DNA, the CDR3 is TGTGCCAGCAGCAATCTAGCGGGGAGGTACAATGAGCAGTTCTTC. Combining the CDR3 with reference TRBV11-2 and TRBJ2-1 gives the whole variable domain EAGVAQSPRYKIIEKRQSVAFWCNPISGHATLYWYQQILGQGPKLLIQFQNNGVVDDSQLPKDRFSAERLKGVDSTLKIQPAKLEDSAVYLCASSNLAGRYNEQFFGPGTRLTVL.

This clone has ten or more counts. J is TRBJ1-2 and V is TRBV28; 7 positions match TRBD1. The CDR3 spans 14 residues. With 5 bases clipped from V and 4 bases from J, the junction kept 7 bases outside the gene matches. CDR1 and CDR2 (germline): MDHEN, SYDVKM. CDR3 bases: TGTGCCAGCAGTCCTCCTGGACAGGTCTATGGCTACACCTTC. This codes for CASSPPGQVYGYTF.

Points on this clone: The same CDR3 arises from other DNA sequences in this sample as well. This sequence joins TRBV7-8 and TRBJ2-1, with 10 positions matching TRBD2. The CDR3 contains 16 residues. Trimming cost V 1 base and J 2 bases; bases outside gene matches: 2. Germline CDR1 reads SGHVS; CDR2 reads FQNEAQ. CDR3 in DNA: TGTGCCAGCAGCTTAGGGACTAGCGGCGCCTACAATGAGCAGTTCTTC. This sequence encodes CASSLGTSGAYNEQFF.

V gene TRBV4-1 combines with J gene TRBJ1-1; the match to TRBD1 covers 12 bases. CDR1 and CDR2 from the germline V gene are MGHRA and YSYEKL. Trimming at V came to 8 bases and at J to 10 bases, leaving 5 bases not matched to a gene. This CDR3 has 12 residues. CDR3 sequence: CASAGTGGAAFF. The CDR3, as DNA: TGCGCCAGCGCCGGGACAGGGGGCGCAGCTTTCTTT.

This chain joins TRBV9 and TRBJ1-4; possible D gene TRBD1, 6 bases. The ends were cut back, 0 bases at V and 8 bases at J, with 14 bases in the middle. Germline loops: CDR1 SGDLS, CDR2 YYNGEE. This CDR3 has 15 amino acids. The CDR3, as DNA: TGTGCCAGCAGCGTAGCGGGCGGCCAGGGGGAAAAACTGTTTTTT. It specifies CASSVAGGQGEKLFF.

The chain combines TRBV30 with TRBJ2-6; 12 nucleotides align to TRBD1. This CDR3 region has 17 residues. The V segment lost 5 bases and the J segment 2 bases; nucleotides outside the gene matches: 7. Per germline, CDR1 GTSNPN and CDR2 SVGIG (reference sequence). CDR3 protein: CAWRPGQGAPGANVLTF. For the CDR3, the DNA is TGTGCCTGGCGCCCGGGACAGGGGGCGCCTGGGGCCAACGTCCTGACTTTC. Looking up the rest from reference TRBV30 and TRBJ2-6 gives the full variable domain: SQTIHQWPATLVQPVGSPLSLECTVEGTSNPNLYWYRQAAGRGLQLLFYSVGIGQISSEVPQNLSASRPQDRQFILSSKKLLLSDSGFYLCAWRPGQGAPGANVLTFGAGSRLTVL.

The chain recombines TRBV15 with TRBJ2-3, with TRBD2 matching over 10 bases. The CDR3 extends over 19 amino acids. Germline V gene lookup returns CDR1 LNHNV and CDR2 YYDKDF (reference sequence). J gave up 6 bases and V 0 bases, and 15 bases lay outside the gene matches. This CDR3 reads CATSRENLASGSYRDTQYF. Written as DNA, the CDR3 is TGTGCCACCAGCAGAGAAAATTTGGCTAGCGGGAGTTATCGGGATACGCAGTATTTT. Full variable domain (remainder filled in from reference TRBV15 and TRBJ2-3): DAMVIQNPRYQVTQFGKPVTLSCSQTLNHNVMYWYQQKSSQAPKLLFHYYDKDFNNEADTPDNFQSRRPNTSFCFLDIRSPGLGDTAMYLCATSRENLASGSYRDTQYFGPGTRLTVL.

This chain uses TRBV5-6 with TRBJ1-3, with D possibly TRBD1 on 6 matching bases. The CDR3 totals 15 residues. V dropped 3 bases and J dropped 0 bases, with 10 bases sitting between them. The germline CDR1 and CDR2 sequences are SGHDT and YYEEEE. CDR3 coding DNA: TGTGCCAGCAGCTCTGGACAGTACTCTGGAAACACCATATATTTT. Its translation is CASSSGQYSGNTIYF.

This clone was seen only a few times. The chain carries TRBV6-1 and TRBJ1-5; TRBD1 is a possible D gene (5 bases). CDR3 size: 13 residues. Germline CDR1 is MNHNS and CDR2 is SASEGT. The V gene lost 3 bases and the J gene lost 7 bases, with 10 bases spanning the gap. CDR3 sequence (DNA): TGTGCCAGCAGTGACAGGGTCGTGCAGCCCCAGCATTTT. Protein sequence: CASSDRVVQPQHF.

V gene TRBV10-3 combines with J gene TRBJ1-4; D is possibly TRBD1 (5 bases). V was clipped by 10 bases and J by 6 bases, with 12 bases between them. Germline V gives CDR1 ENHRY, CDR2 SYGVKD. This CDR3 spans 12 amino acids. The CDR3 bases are TGTGCCACCTTAGGGGAGGATGAAAAACTGTTTTTT. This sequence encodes CATLGEDEKLFF.

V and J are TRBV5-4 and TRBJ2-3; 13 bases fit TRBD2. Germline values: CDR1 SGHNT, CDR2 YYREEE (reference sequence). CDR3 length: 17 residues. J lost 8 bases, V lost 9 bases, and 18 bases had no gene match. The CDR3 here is CAIKGGLAGPIQGTQYF. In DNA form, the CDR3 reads TGTGCCATAAAAGGGGGACTAGCGGGACCCATCCAGGGTACGCAGTATTTT.

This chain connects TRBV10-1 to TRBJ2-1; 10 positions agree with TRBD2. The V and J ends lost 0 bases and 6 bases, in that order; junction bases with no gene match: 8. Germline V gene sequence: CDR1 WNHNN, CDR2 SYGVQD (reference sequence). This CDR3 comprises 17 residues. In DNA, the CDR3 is TGCGCCAGCAGTGAGTCGAAGGAGCGGGAGGGCCCCAATGAGCAGTTCTTC. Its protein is CASSESKEREGPNEQFF.

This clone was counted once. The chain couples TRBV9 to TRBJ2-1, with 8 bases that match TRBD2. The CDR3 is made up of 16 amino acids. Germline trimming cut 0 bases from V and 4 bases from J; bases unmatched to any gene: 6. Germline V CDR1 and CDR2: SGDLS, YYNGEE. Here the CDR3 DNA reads TGTGCCAGCAGCGTAGCGACCGCGGGAGGTTACAATGAGCAGTTCTTC. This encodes CASSVATAGGYNEQFF. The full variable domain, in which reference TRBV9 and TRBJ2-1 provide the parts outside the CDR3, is DSGVTQTPKHLITATGQRVTLRCSPRSGDLSVYWYQQSLDQGLQFLIQYYNGEERAKGNILERFSAQQFPDLHSELNLSSLELGDSALYFCASSVATAGGYNEQFFGPGTRLTVL.

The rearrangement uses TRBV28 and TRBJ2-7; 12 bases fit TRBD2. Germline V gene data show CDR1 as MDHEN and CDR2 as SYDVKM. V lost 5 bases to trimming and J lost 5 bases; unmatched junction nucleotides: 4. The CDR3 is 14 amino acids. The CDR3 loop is CASSPRLAGDEQYF. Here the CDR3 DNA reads TGTGCCAGCAGTCCAAGACTAGCGGGAGACGAGCAGTACTTC.

CDR3 in DNA: TGTGCCAGCAGCCAAGTGGACAGGGGAGGGTCACCCCTCCACTTT. Its protein product is CASSQVDRGGSPLHF. The V and J genes are TRBV3-1 (or the pseudogene TRBV3-2) and TRBJ1-6; 9 nucleotides match TRBD1. Germline V gene lookup returns CDR1 LGHDT and CDR2 YNNKEL (reference sequence). J was trimmed by 10 bases and V by 1 base; bases with no gene match: 5. The CDR3 is 15 residues long.

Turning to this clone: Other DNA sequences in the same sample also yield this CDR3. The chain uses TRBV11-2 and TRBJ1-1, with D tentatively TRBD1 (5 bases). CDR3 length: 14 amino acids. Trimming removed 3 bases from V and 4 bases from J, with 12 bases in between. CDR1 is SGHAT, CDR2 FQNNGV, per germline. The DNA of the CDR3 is TGTGCCAGCAGCTTGGGGGGGGGAGGCACTGAAGCTTTCTTT. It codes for CASSLGGGGTEAFF.

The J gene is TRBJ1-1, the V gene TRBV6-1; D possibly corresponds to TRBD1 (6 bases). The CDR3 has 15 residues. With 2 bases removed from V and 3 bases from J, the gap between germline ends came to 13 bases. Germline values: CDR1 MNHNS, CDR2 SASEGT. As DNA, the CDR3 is TGTGCCAGCAGTGAATTAAGGGGGGGGGACACTGAAGCTTTCTTT. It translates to CASSELRGGDTEAFF.

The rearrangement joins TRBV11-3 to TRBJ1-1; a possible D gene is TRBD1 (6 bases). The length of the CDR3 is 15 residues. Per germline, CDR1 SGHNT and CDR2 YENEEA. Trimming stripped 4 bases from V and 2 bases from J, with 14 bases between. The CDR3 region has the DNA TGTGCCAGCAGCTCAGAGCAGGGACATAACACTGAAGCTTTCTTT. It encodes CASSSEQGHNTEAFF.

Written as DNA, the CDR3 is TGTGCCAGCAGTTCGGACACCATATATTTT. Translating gives CASSSDTIYF. V is TRBV28 and J is TRBJ1-3; D unresolved. Trimming took off 4 bases at V and 8 bases at J, with 3 bases between the two ends. The germline V gene encodes CDR1 MDHEN and CDR2 SYDVKM. The CDR3 contains 10 residues.